This T cell receptor (beta chain) originates from a study of OX40 agonist ivuxolimab in advanced cancers. Details on this clone: What it recognizes is unknown.

This CDR3 contains 18 residues. From germline, CDR1 is GTSNPN and CDR2 SVGIG (reference sequence). V dropped 0 bases and J dropped 2; count of bases not matched to a gene: 11. Sequencing used immunoSEQ multiplex PCR; TCRdb keeps in-frame clones, though not all of them. The sample shows about 77,000 clones, around 87% of them seen only once. Study findings and constraints: Circulating CD4+ and CD8+ T cells showed clonal expansion by week 6 at 0.1 to 3.0 mg/kg. Expansion of clones was among the lowest in partial responders at 0.1-3.0 mg/kg. Determination of antigen specificity was not performed for the expanded peripheral T cells.

The TCR sequence derives from an adult with an advanced solid tumor such as melanoma, head and neck, liver or kidney cancer. The chain is built from TRBV30 and TRBJ2-7, with 12 bases fitting TRBD2. Here the sequenced sample was CD4+ or CD8+ T cells sorted from blood, taken in a trial of the OX40 agonist ivuxolimab. CDR3 region: CAWSVGGRGLAGPYEQYF. CDR3 nucleotide sequence: TGTGCCTGGAGTGTCGGGGGCCGAGGACTAGCGGGACCCTACGAGCAGTACTTC.